The clone carrying this T cell receptor beta chain was seen only once. What it binds is not known. The source of the sample is a study of T cell responses to AZD1222 COVID-19 vaccine. Overall study results and limits: There were mostly white British donors and more females than males, and clonal diversity was possibly underestimated. The study identified only six AZD1222 recipients as seropositive at baseline. Targets within unmutated variant regions were reportedly found for nearly half of spike-specific TCRs.

Profiled with immunoSEQ multiplex PCR; TCRdb holds only in-frame clones, not every one. The sample shows about 120,000 clones, over 75% of them seen only once. After removal of 4 bases from V and 6 bases from J, the junction contained 5 bases not matched to a gene. The CDR3 is 14 amino acids. The germline gives CDR1 SGHRS, CDR2 YFSETQ. The rearrangement links TRBV5-1 to TRBJ2-7; 12 nucleotides match TRBD1. Source: peripheral blood, taken 28 days after the second dose of the MenACWY control vaccine. The clonotype comes from an adult who received the MenACWY meningococcal vaccine as a control. The CDR3 protein is CASSPRDRGLEQYF. CDR3 bases: TGCGCCAGCAGCCCCCGGGACAGGGGGCTCGAGCAGTACTTC.